Following are 19 T cell receptor beta chains from one sample sequenced in a study of blood T cell repertoires in COVID-19. The method was immunoSEQ multiplex PCR; TCRdb's version includes in-frame clones alone and lacks a portion of them. Of around 120,000 clones listed, around four fifths are singletons. Sequenced input: peripheral blood. The receptors here all came from a human donor in a cohort sampled during active COVID-19.

This clone was recorded once. The rearrangement joins TRBV6-5 to TRBJ1-6; tentatively, D is TRBD1 (5 bases). Per germline, CDR1 MNHEY and CDR2 SVGAGI. The CDR3 runs 13 residues. V lost 7 bases and J 9 bases, leaving 13 bases between the germline ends. DNA for the CDR3: TGTGCCAGCAAGAGACAGAGGAGTTCACCCCTCCACTTT. It specifies CASKRQRSSPLHF.

This clone came up once. The gene calls are TRBV3-1 (or the pseudogene TRBV3-2) and TRBJ1-6; 7 nucleotides line up with TRBD1. The CDR3 is made up of 16 amino acids. J lost 5 bases, V lost 3 bases, and 7 bases had no gene match. From germline, CDR1 is LGHDT and CDR2 YNNKEL (reference sequence). CDR3 nucleotide sequence: TGTGCCAGCAGCCAGGTGACAGGGACCCATAATTCACCCCTCCACTTT. Amino acids: CASSQVTGTHNSPLHF.

This clone appeared a few times. The V call is TRBV5-1, the J call TRBJ2-3; D is undetermined. Germline V CDR1 and CDR2: SGHRS, YFSETQ. Between the trimmed V and J ends, which lost 2 bases and 1 base, there was a span of 2 bases. This CDR3 is built from 12 residues. Here the CDR3 DNA reads TGCGCCAGCAGCTTCGGCACAGATACGCAGTATTTT. This sequence encodes CASSFGTDTQYF. The variable domain in full, with the rest retrieved from reference TRBV5-1 and TRBJ2-3, is KAGVTQTPRYLIKTRGQQVTLSCSPISGHRSVSWYQQTPGQGLQFLFEYFSETQRNKGNFPGRFSGRQFSNSRSEMNVSTLELGDSALYLCASSFGTDTQYFGPGTRLTVL.

The count of this clone is one. This sequence joins TRBV15 and TRBJ1-2, with 7 bases aligning to TRBD1. The ends lost 5 bases at V and 8 bases at J; junction bases unmatched: 14. The CDR3 has 15 residues. Germline CDR1 reads LNHNV; CDR2 reads YYDKDF (reference sequence). CDR3 in amino acids: CATSHRQGQTGGYTF. DNA of the CDR3: TGTGCCACCAGCCACAGACAGGGACAGACGGGCGGCTACACCTTC.

The rearrangement links TRBV28 to TRBJ2-1, with 10 bases fitting TRBD1. The CDR3 contains 16 residues. The germline V gene encodes CDR1 MDHEN and CDR2 SYDVKM. V trimming: 5 bases; J trimming: 8 bases; junction bases outside the gene matches: 12. CDR3: CASSTTPGTGVHEQFF. The CDR3 bases are TGTGCCAGCAGTACTACCCCCGGGACAGGGGTGCATGAGCAGTTCTTC.

The chain carries TRBV7-2 and TRBJ2-3; 7 nucleotides line up with TRBD2. CDR3 length: 16 amino acids. The J segment lost 2 bases and the V segment lost 1 base, leaving 6 bases of the junction unmatched. Germline V gene sequence: CDR1 SGHTA, CDR2 FQGNSA. The DNA for the CDR3 is TGTGCCAGCAGCTTAGACGGGAGGTTTGCCACAGATACGCAGTATTTT. It is translated as CASSLDGRFATDTQYF.

The chain carries TRBV30 and TRBJ1-3; D unresolved. CDR1 GTSNPN and CDR2 SVGIG come from the germline V gene (reference sequence). The germline V and J ends were trimmed by 6 bases and 0 bases, with 12 bases remaining between them. The CDR3 consists of 14 residues. CDR3 loop: CACSGASSGNTIYF. CDR3 DNA: TGTGCCTGTTCGGGAGCTTCCTCTGGAAACACCATATATTTT.

This rearrangement joins TRBV28 to TRBJ2-1; D remains unclear. V was clipped by 8 bases and J by 5 bases, with 16 bases between them. This CDR3 region has 14 residues. Germline CDR1 is MDHEN and CDR2 is SYDVKM. CDR3 sequence: CASALTMQNNEQFF. The CDR3 coding sequence is TGTGCCAGCGCCTTAACTATGCAGAACAATGAGCAGTTCTTC.

The table lists this clone with many counts. The genes are TRBV6-4 and TRBJ2-1; 7 nucleotides agree with TRBD2. This CDR3 has 14 residues. Germline CDR1 is MRHNA and CDR2 is SNTAGT. V lost 5 bases to trimming and J lost 7 bases; unmatched junction nucleotides: 8. The CDR3 DNA reads as TGTGCCAGCAGTAGGACTAGTTTTGGTAATGAGCAGTTCTTC. Its translation is CASSRTSFGNEQFF.

This sequence joins TRBV29-1 and TRBJ1-6, with TRBD1 matching 7 bases. Germline loops: CDR1 SQVTM, CDR2 ANQGSEA. The CDR3 runs 13 residues. The junction had 4 bases not matched to a gene; V was cut back by 5 bases and J by 6 bases. CDR3 DNA sequence: TGCAGCGTTAGACAGGGCCTTAATTCACCCCTCCACTTT. Translation gives CSVRQGLNSPLHF.

The chain has TRBV7-2 and TRBJ2-1, with 9 nucleotides matching TRBD2. CDR3 length: 17 amino acids. V was pared by 1 base and J by 7 bases, with 11 bases of the junction left unmatched. Germline values: CDR1 SGHTA, CDR2 FQGNSA. This chain's CDR3 is CASSLGGSGGPGNEQFF. CDR3 coding DNA: TGTGCCAGCAGCTTAGGTGGTAGCGGGGGCCCTGGGAATGAGCAGTTCTTC.

This clone has more than one count but fewer than ten. The chain uses TRBV25-1 and TRBJ1-1, with a possible D match to TRBD1 (5 bases). V dropped 8 bases and J dropped 6 bases, with 16 bases sitting between them. The CDR3 loop spans 13 amino acids. The germline V gene encodes CDR1 MGHDK and CDR2 SYGVNS. The CDR3 coding sequence is TGTGCCAGCGCCGGTAAGGGGCGATCTGAAGCTTTCTTT. Translated: CASAGKGRSEAFF.

This clone was counted a few times. The V call is TRBV7-9, the J call TRBJ2-1, with D possibly matching TRBD2 (5 bases). The germline V and J ends were trimmed by 1 base and 8 bases, with 15 bases remaining between them. CDR3 length equals 15 residues. Germline V lookup: CDR1 SEHNR, CDR2 FQNEAQ (reference sequence). The CDR3 is CASSLGTSGLDEQFF. The CDR3 region has the DNA TGTGCCAGCAGCTTAGGAACATCGGGATTGGATGAGCAGTTCTTC. Looking up the rest from reference TRBV7-9 and TRBJ2-1 gives the full variable domain: DTGVSQNPRHKITKRGQNVTFRCDPISEHNRLYWYRQTLGQGPEFLTYFQNEAQLEKSRLLSDRFSAERPKGSFSTLEIQRTEQGDSAMYLCASSLGTSGLDEQFFGPGTRLTVL.

In its sample, this clone was seen a few times. The chain joins TRBV7-6 to TRBJ2-7; D uncertain. Germline CDR1 and CDR2: SGHVS and FNYEAQ. This CDR3 spans 13 amino acids. With 5 bases removed from V and 4 bases from J, the gap between germline ends came to 12 bases. DNA of the CDR3: TGTGCCAGCAGCGTAGGAACCAGTTACGAGCAGTACTTC. Protein product: CASSVGTSYEQYF.

Only one count was recorded for this clone. The chain is built from TRBV2 and TRBJ2-7; TRBD1 agrees at 8 bases. The CDR3 extends over 13 amino acids. The germline CDR1 and CDR2 sequences are SNHLY and FYNNEI. Trimming removed 6 bases from V and 1 base from J; junction bases left unmatched: 2. The CDR3, as DNA: TGTGCCAGCAGGGGACAGGCGTCCTACGAGCAGTACTTC. Residues: CASRGQASYEQYF.

This clone was seen a single time. The genes are TRBV5-5 and TRBJ1-1, with a tentative D call TRBD1 (6 bases). Germline V gene data show CDR1 as SGHKS and CDR2 as YYEKEE (reference sequence). The CDR3 is 16 residues long. The V gene lost 4 bases and the J gene lost 0 bases, with 16 bases spanning the gap. The CDR3 coding sequence is TGTGCCAGCAGCACACGACCTGGACAGCTGAACACTGAAGCTTTCTTT. It encodes CASSTRPGQLNTEAFF.

The V gene is TRBV12-5, the J gene TRBJ2-2, with TRBD2 matching over 9 bases. After removal of 7 bases from V and 6 bases from J, the junction contained 9 bases not matched to a gene. CDR1 LGHNT and CDR2 FRNRAP come from the germline V gene. The CDR3 runs 15 residues. For the CDR3, the DNA is TGTGCTAGTGCCTCCGGGACTAGCCTACCCGGGGAGCTGTTTTTT. Translated: CASASGTSLPGELFF.

J is TRBJ2-1 and V is TRBV7-3, with 8 bases matching TRBD2. Germline V gene sequence: CDR1 SGHTA, CDR2 FQGTGA. With V trimmed by 5 bases and J by 2 bases, 2 bases remained unmatched. The CDR3 has 14 amino acids. In DNA, the CDR3 is TGTGCCAGCAGCCGGGAGGGGCCCTACAATGAGCAGTTCTTC. Amino acids: CASSREGPYNEQFF.

The V and J genes are TRBV12-3 or TRBV12-4 and TRBJ1-2; D might be TRBD1 (5 bases). The CDR3 length is 12 residues. The germline V and J ends were trimmed by 2 bases and 7 bases, with 8 bases remaining between them. CDR3 residues: CASSLPRGGYTF. The CDR3, as DNA: TGTGCCAGCAGTTTACCTAGGGGTGGCTACACCTTC.